Following are 31 T cell receptor beta chains from one sample sequenced in a study of post-analysis software for immune sequencing data. Notes on the study in general: Five or six TRBV segments, TRBV5-6, TRBV5-1 and TRBV20-1 among them, were found more frequent in patients than controls.

Their antigens remain unidentified. Unique molecular identifiers had been added to the TCR beta cDNA libraries. TCRdb redid the calling of the PCR reads with MiXCR, one entry per CDR3 protein. This repertoire shows 700,000 to 900,000 distinct CDR3 sequences, around 42% found once; its top ten account for roughly 4.9%. Specimen: blood. The receptors were sampled from a girl under 18 with multiple sclerosis.

The chain has TRBV13 and TRBJ2-3, with D uncertain. Germline V gene sequence: CDR1 PRHDT, CDR2 FYEKMQ (reference sequence). Trimming removed 4 bases from V and 2 bases from J, with 19 bases in between. The CDR3 is made up of 17 amino acids. Here the CDR3 DNA reads TGTGCCAGCAGCTCCCGAGGCACCCCAAGGATCACAGATACGCAGTATTTT. This gives the protein CASSSRGTPRITDTQYF.

V usage is TRBV28 and J usage is TRBJ2-5; D unresolved. This CDR3 region has 14 residues. V was trimmed by 6 bases and J by 2 bases, leaving 13 bases between them. Germline CDR1 reads MDHEN; CDR2 reads SYDVKM. CDR3 in DNA: TGTGCCAGCAGACCCACTGCGAGGCAAGAGACCCAGTACTTC. Amino acid sequence: CASRPTARQETQYF.

The genes are TRBV5-1 and TRBJ1-2, with D unclear. Trimming removed 2 bases at V and 8 bases at J, with 13 bases between. The germline gives CDR1 SGHRS, CDR2 YFSETQ. The CDR3 consists of 13 residues. Written as DNA, the CDR3 is TGCGCCAGCAGCTTCGCGATCTCCAAAGGCTACACCTTC. It yields the protein CASSFAISKGYTF.

This clonotype was seen a few times. The J gene is TRBJ2-5, the V gene TRBV20-1; D may match TRBD1 or TRBD2 (5 bases each). Germline V gene data show CDR1 as DFQATT and CDR2 as SNEGSKA (reference sequence). The length of the CDR3 is 13 residues. V lost 6 bases and J 5 bases, leaving 16 bases between the germline ends. The CDR3 region has the DNA TGCAGTGCCCAGGGTGGGGGAATCGAGACCCAGTACTTC. As protein: CSAQGGGIETQYF.

This clonotype appeared a few times. The V call is TRBV27, the J call TRBJ1-5; D not certain. Trimming removed 2 bases at V and 7 bases at J, with 12 bases between. This CDR3 has 14 amino acids. In germline, CDR1 is MNHEY, CDR2 SMNVEV (reference sequence). CDR3 bases: TGTGCCAGCAGTTTAGCTCGAGGTGACCAGCCCCAGCATTTT. Translating it yields CASSLARGDQPQHF.

CDR3 loop: CASSVDQSPGLAGGYEQYF. CDR3 coding DNA: TGTGCCAGCAGCGTAGATCAGTCTCCGGGACTAGCGGGAGGCTACGAGCAGTACTTC. J is TRBJ2-7 and V is TRBV9, with 15 positions matching TRBD2. In germline, CDR1 is SGDLS, CDR2 YYNGEE. The CDR3 loop spans 19 amino acids. Trimming at V came to 0 bases and at J to 3 bases, leaving 10 bases not matched to a gene.

This clonotype was seen a single time. V usage is TRBV3-1 and J usage is TRBJ2-7; TRBD2 might be the D (7 bases). This CDR3 region has 15 residues. Germline V gene data show CDR1 as LGHDT and CDR2 as YNNKEL (reference sequence). The V and J ends lost 1 base and 3 bases respectively, with 13 bases between them. The CDR3 loop is CASSQVPGGGYEQYF. The CDR3 DNA reads TGTGCCAGCAGCCAAGTGCCGGGGGGCGGCTACGAGCAGTACTTC.

This clonotype was counted only a few times. The V call is TRBV9, the J call TRBJ2-5; possibly TRBD1 or TRBD2 for D (6 bases each). Germline CDR1 SGDLS, CDR2 YYNGEE. With 2 bases removed from V and 4 bases from J, the gap between germline ends came to 15 bases. This CDR3 has 15 residues. The CDR3 is CASSVDGRGGETQYF. The DNA of the CDR3 is TGTGCCAGCAGCGTCGACGGGAGAGGGGGAGAGACCCAGTACTTC.

The rearrangement links TRBV4-1 to TRBJ2-3; no firm D call. This CDR3 spans 15 amino acids. Trimming removed 1 base at V and 4 bases at J, with 12 bases between. From germline, CDR1 is MGHRA and CDR2 YSYEKL. CDR3 nucleotide sequence: TGCGCCAGCAGCCAAGTAGTAGGGTGGGCAGATACGCAGTATTTT. Encoded protein: CASSQVVGWADTQYF.

This clonotype was seen repeatedly, ten times or more. The chain recombines TRBV12-5 with TRBJ2-7, with 7 bases that match TRBD1. This CDR3 contains 14 residues. Trimming took 1 base from V and 2 from J; bases not matched to a gene: 2. From germline, CDR1 is LGHNT and CDR2 FRNRAP. The CDR3 sequence: CASGLGTGPYEQYF. Here the CDR3 DNA reads TGTGCTAGTGGTTTGGGGACAGGCCCCTACGAGCAGTACTTC.

This sequence joins TRBV20-1 and TRBJ2-6; D is ambiguous. Germline CDR1 is DFQATT and CDR2 is SNEGSKA (reference sequence). The CDR3 has 15 residues. V lost 0 bases and J 4 bases, leaving 10 bases between the germline ends. The CDR3 bases are TGCAGTGCTAGAGATCGGTTGGTGGGGGCCAACGTCCTGACTTTC. Translation: CSARDRLVGANVLTF.

J is TRBJ2-1 and V is TRBV24-1, with 15 bases aligning to TRBD2. Germline-derived CDR1 and CDR2 are KGHDR and SFDVKD. This CDR3 region has 19 residues. J was trimmed by 4 bases and V by 4 bases; bases with no gene match: 10. The CDR3, as DNA: TGTGCCACCAGTGACCCAGGACTAGCGGGAGGGCCTTCGTACAATGAGCAGTTCTTC. Protein sequence: CATSDPGLAGGPSYNEQFF.

This clonotype was observed a few times. The chain has TRBV2 and TRBJ2-2; TRBD2 might be the D (5 bases). Trimming pared 4 bases from V and 7 bases from J, leaving 13 bases between. Germline V gene lookup returns CDR1 SNHLY and CDR2 FYNNEI. This CDR3 has 14 residues. For the CDR3, the DNA is TGTGCCAGCAGTGTACTCGGACTGGGCGGGGAGCTGTTTTTT. This gives the protein CASSVLGLGGELFF.

This clonotype was seen a single time. The chain combines TRBV6-2 or TRBV6-3 with TRBJ1-2; D is perhaps TRBD1 (6 bases). CDR3 length: 14 residues. CDR1 and CDR2 from the germline V gene are MNHEY and SVGEGT. Trimming pared 0 bases from V and 6 bases from J, leaving 11 bases between. CDR3 DNA: TGTGCCAGCAGTTACTCAGGGGGATTTGATGGCTACACCTTC. It specifies CASSYSGGFDGYTF.

The chain carries TRBV6-5 and TRBJ2-7; TRBD2 is a possible D gene (6 bases). V was clipped by 2 bases and J by 7 bases, with 18 bases between them. This CDR3 contains 15 residues. CDR1 is MNHEY, CDR2 SVGAGI, per germline. CDR3 amino acids: CASSYGGLGIREQYF. The CDR3 region has the DNA TGTGCCAGCAGTTACGGGGGGTTAGGAATAAGAGAGCAGTACTTC.

This clonotype was picked up many times. This chain joins TRBV3-1 and TRBJ2-7; TRBD2 agrees at 7 bases. This CDR3 has 17 amino acids. Trimming cost V 0 bases and J 3 bases; bases outside gene matches: 11. Germline V gives CDR1 LGHDT, CDR2 YNNKEL (reference sequence). The CDR3 here is CASSQDPPGGFFYEQYF. CDR3 in DNA: TGTGCCAGCAGCCAAGACCCCCCGGGAGGCTTCTTCTACGAGCAGTACTTC.

V and J are TRBV29-1 and TRBJ2-1; tentative D call: TRBD1 (6 bases). The CDR3 runs 11 residues. Trimming left V 7 bases short and J 2 bases short, with 6 bases between. The V gene's germline CDR1 is SQVTM and CDR2 ANQGSEA. The CDR3 reads CSAGAYNEQFF. DNA for the CDR3: TGCAGCGCAGGGGCCTACAATGAGCAGTTCTTC.

The chain is built from TRBV7-9 and TRBJ2-3, with D tentatively TRBD2 (5 bases). This CDR3 has 17 amino acids. Germline CDR1 reads SEHNR; CDR2 reads FQNEAQ (reference sequence). V was clipped by 2 bases and J by 3 bases, with 18 bases between them. CDR3 loop: CASSLPPGLHRTDTQYF. The CDR3 region has the DNA TGTGCCAGCAGCTTACCTCCTGGACTTCACCGGACAGATACGCAGTATTTT.

The chain has TRBV4-3 and TRBJ1-2, with no clear D. The V end lost 0 bases, the J end lost 3 bases, and 8 bases lay between the germline ends. From germline, CDR1 is LGHNA and CDR2 YSLEER. This CDR3 is built from 14 residues. DNA for the CDR3: TGCGCCAGCAGCCAAGACTGGACCGACTATGGCTACACCTTC. Its protein is CASSQDWTDYGYTF.

V and J are TRBV7-9 and TRBJ1-2; D call uncertain. The germline gives CDR1 SEHNR, CDR2 FQNEAQ (reference sequence). The CDR3 is made up of 13 amino acids. Trimming took off 2 bases at V and 7 bases at J, with 11 bases between the two ends. CDR3: CASSLSGAIGYTF. In nucleotides, the CDR3 is TGTGCCAGCAGCTTATCGGGTGCTATTGGCTACACCTTC.

In the case of this clonotype: At one end the junction does not follow the germline gene, possibly because of a read error. The chain uses TRBV9 and TRBJ2-3, with a weak D call TRBD1 (5 bases). Germline CDR1 and CDR2: SGDLS and YYNGEE. The CDR3 is made up of 17 amino acids. The CDR3 coding sequence is TGTGTCAGCAGCGTAGGACGGGCAGGGCGAGGAACAGATACGCAGTATTTT. It is translated as CVSSVGRAGRGTDTQYF.

This sequence joins TRBV5-1 and TRBJ2-1; D is undetermined. CDR1 is SGHRS and CDR2 is YFSETQ in the germline V gene. The CDR3 consists of 17 residues. Deletions cut 2 bases from V and 6 bases from J, with 21 bases between. The CDR3: CASSLIIWPPESNEQFF. CDR3 in DNA: TGCGCCAGCAGCTTAATAATCTGGCCCCCGGAGAGCAATGAGCAGTTCTTC.

The chain has TRBV28 and TRBJ1-1, with 8 bases aligning to TRBD1. Trimming took 8 bases from V and 1 from J; bases not matched to a gene: 12. The CDR3 contains 16 residues. Germline V gene sequence: CDR1 MDHEN, CDR2 SYDVKM. The CDR3: CASVLSTGGWNTEAFF. The CDR3 coding sequence is TGTGCCAGCGTTTTAAGTACAGGGGGTTGGAACACTGAAGCTTTCTTT.

This clonotype appeared a few times. The J gene is TRBJ2-4, the V gene TRBV28; D perhaps matches TRBD1 (5 bases). In germline, CDR1 is MDHEN, CDR2 SYDVKM. V was trimmed by 5 bases and J by 0 bases, leaving 11 bases between them. CDR3 length equals 15 residues. The CDR3 nucleotides read TGTGCCAGCAGTCTGATAGGGGTAGCCAAAAACATTCAGTACTTC. Protein: CASSLIGVAKNIQYF.

This clonotype was observed once. V and J are TRBV7-9 and TRBJ2-1, with TRBD2 matching 8 bases. The CDR3 covers 14 residues. V lost 6 bases and J lost 5; bases outside the gene matches: 6. Germline lookup yields CDR1 SEHNR and CDR2 FQNEAQ (reference sequence). The CDR3 here is CASRVAGNNNEQFF. For the CDR3, the DNA is TGTGCCAGCAGAGTAGCGGGGAACAACAATGAGCAGTTCTTC. The entire variable domain, with the rest obtained from reference TRBV7-9 and TRBJ2-1, is as follows: DTGVSQNPRHKITKRGQNVTFRCDPISEHNRLYWYRQTLGQGPEFLTYFQNEAQLEKSRLLSDRFSAERPKGSFSTLEIQRTEQGDSAMYLCASRVAGNNNEQFFGPGTRLTVL.

The chain has TRBV28 and TRBJ2-1; 10 bases align to TRBD2. The germline gives CDR1 MDHEN, CDR2 SYDVKM. The junction had 5 bases not matched to a gene; V was cut back by 2 bases and J by 4 bases. CDR3 length: 16 amino acids. The CDR3 nucleotides read TGTGCCAGCAGTTTAGCGGTAGCGGGAGGTTACAATGAGCAGTTCTTC. Its translation is CASSLAVAGGYNEQFF.

The chain is built from TRBV25-1 and TRBJ1-1; D is ambiguous. Germline loops: CDR1 MGHDK, CDR2 SYGVNS. V dropped 6 bases and J dropped 5 bases, with 13 bases sitting between them. This CDR3 spans 13 amino acids. In DNA, the CDR3 is TGTGCCAGCAGCCCCGGACTGGAGACTGAAGCTTTCTTT. Residues: CASSPGLETEAFF.

The genes are TRBV27 and TRBJ2-7, with a weak D call TRBD1 (6 bases). The CDR3 has 14 residues. CDR1 and CDR2 from the germline V gene are MNHEY and SMNVEV (reference sequence). Between the trimmed V and J ends, which lost 4 bases and 2 bases, there was a span of 12 bases. CDR3 sequence reads: CASSYDRSPYEQYF. The CDR3 DNA reads TGTGCCAGCAGTTACGACAGGTCACCCTACGAGCAGTACTTC.

This chain joins TRBV6-5 and TRBJ2-3, with TRBD1 identical over 10 bases. Germline trimming cut 5 bases from V and 4 bases from J; bases unmatched to any gene: 6. In germline, CDR1 is MNHEY, CDR2 SVGAGI. CDR3 size: 15 residues. In DNA, the CDR3 is TGTGCCAGCAGTGGGGGGACAGGGGTCCCAGATACGCAGTATTTT. Protein sequence: CASSGGTGVPDTQYF.

The gene calls are TRBV30 and TRBJ1-2; D gene ambiguous. This CDR3 comprises 11 residues. CDR1 is GTSNPN and CDR2 is SVGIG in the germline V gene (reference sequence). Trimming left V 3 bases short and J 10 bases short, with 12 bases between. The CDR3 region has the DNA TGTGCCTGGAGGATCGACCGCGACTACACCTTC. Its protein product is CAWRIDRDYTF.

The chain uses TRBV6-5 and TRBJ2-7, with D possibly being TRBD1 (6 bases). CDR1 MNHEY and CDR2 SVGAGI come from the germline V gene. The V gene lost 0 bases and the J gene lost 1 base, with 10 bases spanning the gap. The CDR3 runs to 15 residues. The CDR3 DNA follows: TGTGCCAGCAGTTACTCGAGGGGGATTTCCTACGAGCAGTACTTC. This gives the protein CASSYSRGISYEQYF.